The rows below give T cell receptor beta chains drawn from one sample of a study of blood T cell repertoires in COVID-19. Assay used: immunoSEQ multiplex PCR; TCRdb lists only in-frame clones, some missing. This sample has roughly 260,000 clones; 91% occur once, and the top ten carry approximately 2.6%. Input material: peripheral blood. The source is a person under 35 with COVID-19, enrolled during active disease. The CDR3 runs from the conserved cysteine through the conserved F or W. D genes are given only for firm matches. Only some rows state a clone size, as once, few, many or a class for expanded clones.

j_gene: TRBJ2-1
d_gene: NA
abundance: NA
v_gene: TRBV15
CDR3nt: TGTGCCACCAGCAATAGTCCCAATGAGCAGTTCTTC
CDR3aa: CATSNSPNEQFF

j_gene: TRBJ2-2
d_gene: TRBD1
abundance: NA
v_gene: TRBV16
CDR3nt: TGTGCCAGCATGGACAGGGCCACCGGGGAGCTGTTTTTT
CDR3aa: CASMDRATGELFF

j_gene: TRBJ2-1
d_gene: NA
abundance: NA
v_gene: TRBV13
CDR3nt: TGTGCCAGCACCAGAGTTCAGGGGAGGGGGTTCTTC
CDR3aa: CASTRVQGRGFF

j_gene: TRBJ2-1
d_gene: TRBD2
abundance: once
v_gene: TRBV3-1/TRBV3-2
CDR3nt: TGTGCCAGCAGCCAAAGGGCAGCGGGAGACTCCTACAATGAGCAGTTCTTC
CDR3aa: CASSQRAAGDSYNEQFF

j_gene: TRBJ1-1
d_gene: NA
abundance: NA
v_gene: TRBV5-1
CDR3nt: TGCGCCAGCAGCTTCGGCGTTGAGGGCGCGAACACTGAAGCTTTCTTT
CDR3aa: CASSFGVEGANTEAFF

j_gene: TRBJ1-1
d_gene: NA
abundance: NA
v_gene: TRBV19
CDR3nt: TGTGCCAGTAGTATCCAGATCATGAACACTGAAGCTTTCTTT
CDR3aa: CASSIQIMNTEAFF

j_gene: TRBJ2-7
d_gene: TRBD1
abundance: NA
v_gene: TRBV7-8
CDR3nt: TGTGCCAGCAGCTTAGAAGGGACAGGGCGCGCCTACGAGCAGTACTTC
CDR3aa: CASSLEGTGRAYEQYF

j_gene: TRBJ2-7
d_gene: NA
abundance: NA
v_gene: TRBV10-3
CDR3nt: TGTGCCATCAGTGAGTTGGTTAACGGCTACGAGCAGTACTTC
CDR3aa: CAISELVNGYEQYF

j_gene: TRBJ1-1
d_gene: NA
abundance: once
v_gene: TRBV29-1
CDR3nt: TGCAGCGTTGAATTTATGAACACTGAAGCTTTCTTT
CDR3aa: CSVEFMNTEAFF

j_gene: TRBJ1-6
d_gene: NA
abundance: NA
v_gene: TRBV28
CDR3nt: TGTGCCAGCACCTCGGGGGGCGGCAGGTCGTACTTACCCCTCCACTTT
CDR3aa: CASTSGGGRSYLPLHF

j_gene: TRBJ1-5
d_gene: NA
abundance: NA
v_gene: TRBV19
CDR3nt: TGTGCCAGTAGGGACGAAGGGGATCCCAATCAGCCCCAGCATTTT
CDR3aa: CASRDEGDPNQPQHF

j_gene: TRBJ1-2
d_gene: NA
abundance: NA
v_gene: TRBV12-3/TRBV12-4
CDR3nt: TGTGCCAGCAGTTTACTCGGGGGTGGCTACACCTTC
CDR3aa: CASSLLGGGYTF

j_gene: TRBJ1-3
d_gene: NA
abundance: NA
v_gene: TRBV30
CDR3nt: TGTGCCTGGAGTTCCAACTCTGGAAACACCATATATTTT
CDR3aa: CAWSSNSGNTIYF

j_gene: TRBJ1-1
d_gene: NA
abundance: NA
v_gene: TRBV4-3
CDR3nt: TGCGCCAGCAGCCAAGAAAGGGGGTACTCTGAAGCTTTCTTT
CDR3aa: CASSQERGYSEAFF

j_gene: TRBJ2-7
d_gene: NA
abundance: NA
v_gene: TRBV27
CDR3nt: TGTGCCAGCAGTTTATATCAGGGTTCGGGCGAGCAGTACTTC
CDR3aa: CASSLYQGSGEQYF

j_gene: TRBJ2-3
d_gene: TRBD2
abundance: NA
v_gene: TRBV6-6
CDR3nt: TGTGCCAGCAGTAGCGTTAGCGGGAGGGAGGGTACGCAGTATTTT
CDR3aa: CASSSVSGREGTQYF

j_gene: TRBJ1-3
d_gene: TRBD1
abundance: NA
v_gene: TRBV2
CDR3nt: TGTGCCAGCACTACCGGACAGGGGGTAGGGAACACCATATATTTT
CDR3aa: CASTTGQGVGNTIYF

j_gene: TRBJ2-7
d_gene: NA
abundance: NA
v_gene: TRBV20-1
CDR3nt: TGCAGTGCTAGCGCCGGTTCTGAGCAGTACTTC
CDR3aa: CSASAGSEQYF